Shown below are 21 T cell receptor beta chains from a single sample sequenced in a study of T cells in localized non-small cell lung cancer. Data came from immunoSEQ multiplex PCR; TCRdb stores just in-frame clones and leaves some out. The repertoire holds roughly 32,000 clones, with approximately 86% as singletons. The input for sequencing was peripheral blood mononuclear cells, taken before any cancer treatment. The receptors were sampled from a woman aged 35-75 years with stage III lung adenocarcinoma.

The chain employs TRBV7-8 and TRBJ2-6, with 7 bases identical to TRBD1. Germline trimming cut 5 bases from V and 4 bases from J; bases unmatched to any gene: 11. The CDR3 contains 17 residues. CDR1 and CDR2 (germline): SGHVS, FQNEAQ. The CDR3 region is CASSPRTGTGGANVLTF. The CDR3 DNA sequence: TGTGCCAGCAGCCCACGGACAGGCACTGGGGGGGCCAACGTCCTGACTTTC. Full variable domain (missing parts from reference TRBV7-8 and TRBJ2-6): GAGVSQSPRYKVAKRGQDVALRCDPISGHVSLFWYQQALGQGPEFLTYFQNEAQLDKSGLPSDRFFAERPEGSVSTLKIQRTQQEDSAVYLCASSPRTGTGGANVLTFGAGSRLTVL.

This chain uses TRBV7-2 with TRBJ2-1, with no clear D. V was pared by 2 bases and J by 5 bases, with 1 base between. This CDR3 spans 11 amino acids. CDR1 is SGHTA, CDR2 FQGNSA, per germline. The CDR3 sequence: CASSLNNEQFF. CDR3 nucleotide sequence: TGTGCCAGCAGCTTAAACAATGAGCAGTTCTTC. Full variable domain (remainder filled in from reference TRBV7-2 and TRBJ2-1): GAGVSQSPSNKVTEKGKDVELRCDPISGHTALYWYRQSLGQGLEFLIYFQGNSAPDKSGLPSDRFSAERTGGSVSTLTIQRTQQEDSAVYLCASSLNNEQFFGPGTRLTVL.

This rearrangement joins TRBV7-2 to TRBJ2-5; D is uncertain. Deletions cut 1 base from V and 5 bases from J, with 11 bases between. Germline V gene data show CDR1 as SGHTA and CDR2 as FQGNSA. The CDR3 contains 14 residues. DNA of the CDR3: TGTGCCAGCAGCTTAGTAGTGGGTTTGGAGACCCAGTACTTC. Amino acids: CASSLVVGLETQYF.

This clone was seen once. The chain has TRBV5-6 and TRBJ1-6, with 9 bases aligning to TRBD1. Per the germline V gene, CDR1 is SGHDT and CDR2 is YYEEEE. The CDR3 sequence is 18 residues long. V lost 0 bases and J lost 4; bases outside the gene matches: 8. The CDR3 DNA is TGTGCCAGCAGCTTGGGGGACAGGGTGTTTTTGTATAATTCACCCCTCCACTTT. Its translation is CASSLGDRVFLYNSPLHF. The whole variable domain, filled in from reference TRBV5-6 and TRBJ1-6, reads DAGVTQSPTHLIKTRGQQVTLRCSPKSGHDTVSWYQQALGQGPQFIFQYYEEEERQRGNFPDRFSGHQFPNYSSELNVNALLLGDSALYLCASSLGDRVFLYNSPLHFGNGTRLTVT.

The chain uses TRBV27 and TRBJ2-7; D is perhaps TRBD1 or TRBD2 (7 bases each). The V gene's germline CDR1 is MNHEY and CDR2 SMNVEV (reference sequence). V lost 1 base to trimming and J lost 6 bases, with 13 bases between them. This CDR3 has 14 amino acids. The CDR3 here is CASSLWGGGGEQYF. In nucleotides, the CDR3 is TGTGCCAGCAGTTTATGGGGAGGGGGCGGCGAGCAGTACTTC.

The chain combines TRBV7-8 with TRBJ2-5, with D possibly matching TRBD1 (5 bases). CDR1 and CDR2 (germline): SGHVS, FQNEAQ. The CDR3 runs to 13 residues. V was shortened by 5 bases and J by 5 bases, with 12 bases between the two germline ends. The CDR3 DNA sequence: TGTGCCAGCAGCCGCGACAGATCGGAGACCCAGTACTTC. It is translated as CASSRDRSETQYF. Full variable domain (missing parts from reference TRBV7-8 and TRBJ2-5): GAGVSQSPRYKVAKRGQDVALRCDPISGHVSLFWYQQALGQGPEFLTYFQNEAQLDKSGLPSDRFFAERPEGSVSTLKIQRTQQEDSAVYLCASSRDRSETQYFGPGTRLLVL.

The J gene is TRBJ1-1, the V gene TRBV29-1, with 8 bases matching TRBD1. The trim removed 2 bases at V and 7 bases at J, leaving 15 bases unmatched. This CDR3 has 16 residues. Germline CDR1 and CDR2: SQVTM and ANQGSEA. This chain's CDR3 is CSVEPLGTGLGDEAFF. In DNA, the CDR3 is TGCAGCGTTGAACCCCTGGGGACAGGCCTGGGAGATGAAGCTTTCTTT.

The chain links TRBV14 to TRBJ2-7; 9 bases are a match to TRBD1. Germline-derived CDR1 and CDR2 are SGHDN and FVKESK. The CDR3 covers 17 residues. With 2 bases clipped from V and 2 bases from J, the junction kept 10 bases outside the gene matches. The CDR3 loop reads CASSQTYTGGEPYEQYF. CDR3 bases: TGTGCCAGCAGCCAAACGTATACAGGGGGCGAACCCTACGAGCAGTACTTC.

This clone was seen more than once but under ten times. At one end the junction does not follow the germline gene, possibly because of a read error. The chain has TRBV28 and TRBJ2-7; D is possibly TRBD1 or TRBD2 (5 bases each). The CDR3 runs 15 residues. Per the germline V gene, CDR1 is MDHEN and CDR2 is SYDVKM. The CDR3 region is CATSGPGTKNYEQYF. The CDR3 DNA reads TGTGCCACCAGTGGACCCGGGACCAAAAATTACGAGCAGTACTTC.

This clone showed up just a few times. This chain joins TRBV5-1 and TRBJ1-3; D is possibly TRBD1 (6 bases). The CDR3 has 16 residues. V was trimmed by 3 bases and J by 0 bases, leaving 13 bases between them. In germline, CDR1 is SGHRS, CDR2 YFSETQ. CDR3 nucleotides: TGCGCCAGCAGCTGGACGGGACACGGCTCTGGAAACACCATATATTTT. Its protein is CASSWTGHGSGNTIYF.

The chain employs TRBV6-5 and TRBJ1-1; no definite D call. The CDR3 spans 15 residues. Germline values: CDR1 MNHEY, CDR2 SVGAGI. The V end was cut by 0 bases, the J end by 0 bases, with 8 bases between. CDR3 nucleotides: TGTGCCAGCAGTTACTCGTCCCGTATGAACACTGAAGCTTTCTTT. Translating it yields CASSYSSRMNTEAFF.

This clone was detected only once. The J gene is TRBJ2-7, the V gene TRBV14; D possibly uses TRBD1 or TRBD2 (5 bases each). Germline V gene sequence: CDR1 SGHDN, CDR2 FVKESK. This CDR3 comprises 15 residues. V was pared by 0 bases and J by 1 base, with 10 bases between. CDR3: CASSQEGDVSYEQYF. The CDR3, as DNA: TGTGCCAGCAGCCAAGAAGGGGACGTTTCCTACGAGCAGTACTTC.

V is TRBV5-1 and J is TRBJ1-4, with a tentative D call TRBD1 (5 bases). Trimming took off 4 bases at V and 5 bases at J, with 9 bases between the two ends. The CDR3 runs 13 residues. Germline CDR1 SGHRS, CDR2 YFSETQ. The CDR3 region is CASSRDLNEKLFF. The CDR3 DNA reads TGCGCCAGCAGCCGGGACCTCAATGAAAAACTGTTTTTT.

The V call is TRBV5-4, the J call TRBJ1-2; unclear D gene. The CDR3 runs 15 residues. The germline gives CDR1 SGHNT, CDR2 YYREEE (reference sequence). Trimming pared 0 bases from V and 4 bases from J, leaving 13 bases between. In DNA form, the CDR3 reads TGTGCCAGCAGCTTGGGGAATATGGCCCTCTATGGCTACACCTTC. Protein sequence: CASSLGNMALYGYTF.

V usage is TRBV19 and J usage is TRBJ1-3; 9 bases are a match to TRBD1. Germline V gene data show CDR1 as LNHDA and CDR2 as SQIVND (reference sequence). The V and J ends lost 5 bases and 8 bases, in that order; junction bases with no gene match: 10. The CDR3 runs 15 residues. The CDR3 bases are TGTGCCAGTAGTTTCCGGGACAGGGTTTTCGACACCATATATTTT. Translated, it gives CASSFRDRVFDTIYF.

The chain combines TRBV6-1 with TRBJ2-2; 11 bases fit TRBD2. CDR1 and CDR2 (germline): MNHNS, SASEGT. CDR3 length equals 14 residues. J gave up 6 bases and V 7 bases, and 4 bases lay outside the gene matches. The CDR3 protein is CASILAGEPGELFF. CDR3 DNA sequence: TGTGCCAGCATACTAGCGGGAGAGCCCGGGGAGCTGTTTTTT.

The rearrangement links TRBV11-2 to TRBJ1-2, with TRBD1 identical over 10 bases. With V trimmed by 5 bases and J by 8 bases, 11 bases remained unmatched. CDR1 and CDR2 (germline): SGHAT, FQNNGV. The CDR3 contains 15 residues. The CDR3, as DNA: TGTGCCAGCAGCCCCTACTCGGGGACAGGGGAAGGCTACACCTTC. It codes for CASSPYSGTGEGYTF.

The V and J genes are TRBV7-9 and TRBJ2-3; possible D gene TRBD2, 6 bases. There are 15 residues in the CDR3. The ends were cut back, 1 base at V and 2 bases at J, with 10 bases in the middle. In germline, CDR1 is SEHNR, CDR2 FQNEAQ (reference sequence). The CDR3 reads CASSLGVADTDTQYF. As DNA, the CDR3 is TGTGCCAGCAGCTTAGGGGTAGCGGACACAGATACGCAGTATTTT.

The chain is built from TRBV4-3 and TRBJ1-4, with 7 bases fitting TRBD1. The J segment lost 8 bases and the V segment lost 1 base, leaving 13 bases of the junction unmatched. This CDR3 comprises 17 residues. CDR1 is LGHNA and CDR2 is YSLEER in the germline V gene. This CDR3 reads CASSQGGGRARREKLFF. CDR3 nucleotides: TGCGCCAGCAGCCAAGGAGGGGGCAGGGCCAGGAGAGAAAAACTGTTTTTT.

The CDR3 nucleotides are TGTGCCAGCAGTCGGGGACAGGACTCAGAAGCTTTCTTT. Translated: CASSRGQDSEAFF. The chain couples TRBV6-5 to TRBJ1-1; the match to TRBD1 covers 8 bases. The CDR3 consists of 13 residues. V shed 5 bases and J 8 bases; nucleotides not matched to a gene: 7. Looked up from germline, CDR1 is MNHEY and CDR2 is SVGAGI.

This clone appeared once. V and J are TRBV9 and TRBJ1-3; weak D call: TRBD1 (6 bases). The V gene lost 1 base and the J gene lost 1 base, with 9 bases spanning the gap. CDR1 is SGDLS, CDR2 YYNGEE, per germline. The CDR3 is 15 residues long. As DNA, the CDR3 is TGTGCCAGCAGCGTAAGGGGGGGATCTGGAAACACCATATATTTT. It specifies CASSVRGGSGNTIYF.